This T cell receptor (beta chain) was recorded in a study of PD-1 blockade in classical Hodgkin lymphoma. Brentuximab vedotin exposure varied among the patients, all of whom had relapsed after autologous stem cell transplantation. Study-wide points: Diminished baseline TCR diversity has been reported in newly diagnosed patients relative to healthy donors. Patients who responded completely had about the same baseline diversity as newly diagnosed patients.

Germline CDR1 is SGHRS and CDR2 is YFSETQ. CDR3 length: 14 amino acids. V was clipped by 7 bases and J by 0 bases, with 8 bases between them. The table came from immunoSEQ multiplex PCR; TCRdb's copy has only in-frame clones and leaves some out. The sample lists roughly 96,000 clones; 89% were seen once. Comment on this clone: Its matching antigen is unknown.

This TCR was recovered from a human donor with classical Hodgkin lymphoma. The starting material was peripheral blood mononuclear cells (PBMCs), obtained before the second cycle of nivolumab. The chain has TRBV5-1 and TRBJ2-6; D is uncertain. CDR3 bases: TGCGCCAGCCGACGTATCTCTGGGGCCAACGTCCTGACTTTC. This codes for CASRRISGANVLTF.